This T cell receptor (beta chain) originates from a study of OX40 agonist ivuxolimab in advanced cancers. Study-level information: Patient treatment consisted of intravenous ivuxolimab administration every 2 weeks at 0.01 to 10 mg/kg. Study-wide points: Also showing low normalized T-cell clonal expansion were some of the nonresponders.

Data came from immunoSEQ multiplex PCR; TCRdb stores just in-frame clones and leaves some out. Counted here are tens of thousands of clones, around 84% occurring once; the ten biggest clones make up approximately 22%. As regards this clone: Its cognate antigen is unknown.

Germline CDR1 and CDR2: SNHLY and FYNNEI. The V gene end was trimmed by 7 bases and the J gene end by 0 bases; junction bases not matched to a gene: 3. The CDR3 spans 14 residues. V usage is TRBV2 and J usage is TRBJ1-2; 9 bases line up with TRBD1. The material sequenced was CD4+ or CD8+ T cells sorted from blood, taken in a trial of the OX40 agonist ivuxolimab. The receptor's source is an adult with an advanced solid tumor such as melanoma, head and neck, liver or kidney cancer. DNA of the CDR3: TGTGCCAGCATGAGGACAGGGGCTAACTATGGCTACACCTTC. Amino acid sequence: CASMRTGANYGYTF. The complete variable domain, with remaining parts taken from reference TRBV2 and TRBJ1-2, reads EPEVTQTPSHQVTQMGQEVILRCVPISNHLYFYWYRQILGQKVEFLVSFYNNEISEKSEIFDDQFSVERPDGSNFTLKIRSTKLEDSAMYFCASMRTGANYGYTFGSGTRLTVV.